This TCR beta chain was recovered during a study of Ad26.COV2.S vaccination and SARS-CoV-2 variants. Whole-study results and caveats: Spike-specific responses of CD8+ and CD4+ T cells were reported to display substantial breadth after vaccination. With respect to non-spike TCR breadth, vaccine and placebo recipients were similar.

The CDR3 length is 12 residues. Per germline, CDR1 MDHEN and CDR2 SYDVKM. V lost 6 bases and J 3 bases, leaving 9 bases between the germline ends. Treatment denoted: roughly 20 received Ad26.COV2.S at low or high dose, single or two shots; about 5 received placebo; per-sample allocation not given. Collection of samples fell on day 63 after the first vaccine or placebo injection. It was Wuhan-strain SARS-CoV-2 spike that the Ad26 vaccine vector expressed. Regarding this clone: Its cognate antigen is unknown.

Produced via immunoSEQ multiplex PCR; TCRdb's table is partial and in-frame only. The sample contains 380,000 or so clones, 75% to 90% of which appear only once. The receptor was derived from a person aged 18-60 years who received the Ad26.COV2.S COVID-19 vaccine or a placebo. The chain recombines TRBV28 with TRBJ2-7; D gene ambiguous. Material: peripheral blood, obtained in a trial of Ad26.COV2.S vaccine versus placebo. In nucleotides, the CDR3 is TGTGCCAGCAGGTCCGTAGACTACGAGCAGTACTTC. Its protein product is CASRSVDYEQYF.